The rows below give T cell receptor beta chains drawn from one sample of a study of a mutant IDH1 vaccine in newly diagnosed glioma. Using immunoSEQ multiplex PCR, the repertoire was profiled, and TCRdb retains in-frame clones only, with some absent. The data hold 30,000 to 35,000 clones, with roughly 87% observed a single time. For these receptors, no antigen is known. This specimen was PBMCs, taken from a glioma patient whose treatment included an IDH1 peptide vaccine. Every receptor here comes from a man aged 40-55 years with glioma. CDR3s include the opening cysteine and the closing phenylalanine or tryptophan. D genes are given only for firm matches. Part of the rows lack a size; the others show once, few, many or a class for expanded clones.

d_gene | j_gene | v_gene | abundance | CDR3aa | CDR3nt
. | TRBJ2-3 | TRBV5-1 | . | CASSTDGGGTDTQYF | TGCGCCAGCAGCACGGACGGAGGGGGCACAGATACGCAGTATTTT
. | TRBJ1-2 | TRBV6-1 | . | CASSRSQLQGYGYTF | TGTGCCAGCAGTCGGAGTCAGTTACAGGGCTATGGCTACACCTTC
TRBD2 | TRBJ2-2 | TRBV9 | . | CASSLGTSGSTGELFF | TGTGCCAGCAGCCTAGGGACTAGCGGGAGTACCGGGGAGCTGTTTTTT
. | TRBJ2-7 | TRBV13 | . | CASSLTAYEQYF | TGTGCCAGCAGCTTGACGGCCTACGAGCAGTACTTC
. | TRBJ2-3 | TRBV28 | . | CASSFVLGTDTQYF | TGTGCCAGCAGTTTTGTGCTAGGGACAGATACGCAGTATTTT
. | TRBJ1-2 | TRBV6-6 | . | CASSYKGGYTF | TGTGCCAGCAGTTATAAGGGGGGATACACCTTC
. | TRBJ2-6 | TRBV6-4 | once | CASSDGGSGANVLTF | TGTGCCAGCAGTGACGGGGGGTCTGGGGCCAACGTCCTGACTTTC
. | TRBJ2-5 | TRBV5-4 | once | CASSPLGGGETQYF | TGTGCCAGCAGCCCACTGGGCGGAGGAGAGACCCAGTACTTC
. | TRBJ1-4 | TRBV6-1 | . | CASSEAGRDYNEKLFF | TGTGCCAGCAGTGAAGCGGGGAGAGACTATAATGAAAAACTGTTTTTT
. | TRBJ1-3 | TRBV11-3 | . | CASSLSGNTIYF | TGTGCCAGCAGCCTCTCGGGAAACACCATATATTTT
TRBD1 | TRBJ2-2 | TRBV10-3 | . | CAINRQGNTGELFF | TGTGCCATCAACCGACAGGGGAACACCGGGGAGCTGTTTTTT
TRBD2 | TRBJ2-3 | TRBV4-1 | . | CASSHSGLAGGQDTQYF | TGCGCCAGCAGCCATTCGGGACTAGCGGGGGGGCAAGATACGCAGTATTTT
TRBD2 | TRBJ2-3 | TRBV11-2 | . | CASSLGTSGSFDTQYF | TGTGCCAGCAGCCTAGGGACTAGCGGGAGTTTTGATACGCAGTATTTT
. | TRBJ1-3 | TRBV5-1 | . | CASSLGLGRGSGNTIYF | TGCGCCAGCAGCTTGGGTCTCGGAAGAGGGTCTGGAAACACCATATATTTT
. | TRBJ1-4 | TRBV5-5 | . | CASSFAGIRQGEKLFF | TGTGCCAGCAGCTTCGCAGGAATCCGGCAGGGTGAAAAACTGTTTTTT
. | TRBJ1-1 | TRBV6-6 | few | CASRAGRMNTEAFF | TGTGCCAGCAGAGCGGGACGGATGAACACTGAAGCTTTCTTT
. | TRBJ1-1 | TRBV6-5 | . | CASSYSDNTEAFF | TGTGCCAGCAGTTACTCGGACAACACTGAAGCTTTCTTT
TRBD1 | TRBJ2-2 | TRBV29-1 | . | CSVGQANTGELFF | TGCAGCGTCGGACAGGCGAACACCGGGGAGCTGTTTTTT
. | TRBJ2-7 | TRBV5-6 | . | CASSPYRPGTYEQYF | TGTGCCAGCAGCCCCTACCGACCAGGGACCTACGAGCAGTACTTC
. | TRBJ1-1 | TRBV9 | . | CASSCRFCMNTEAFF | TGTGCCAGCAGCTGTCGGTTCTGCATGAACACTGAAGCTTTCTTT
TRBD1 | TRBJ1-4 | TRBV30 | . | CGQGNLEKLFF | TGTGGACAGGGGAACTTAGAAAAACTGTTTTTT
TRBD1 | TRBJ2-1 | TRBV5-1 | . | CASSSTGDTYNEQFF | TGCGCCAGCAGTTCGACAGGGGACACCTACAATGAGCAGTTCTTC
TRBD1 | TRBJ2-7 | TRBV19 | . | CASSMKRGTGVPYEQYF | TGTGCCAGTAGTATGAAAAGAGGGACAGGGGTCCCTTACGAGCAGTACTTC
. | TRBJ2-5 | TRBV10-1 | once | CASSDRGPTWETQYF | TGCGCCAGCAGTGATCGTGGGCCTACGTGGGAGACCCAGTACTTC
. | TRBJ1-4 | TRBV7-9 | . | CASSHPGPGVKLFF | TGTGCCAGCAGCCACCCTGGGCCCGGGGTAAAACTGTTTTTT
. | TRBJ2-5 | TRBV20-1 | once | CSARDPTGDYF | TGCAGTGCTAGAGATCCGACGGGTGACTACTTC
. | TRBJ1-5 | TRBV11-2 | . | CASSQGSGAQGNQPQHF | TGTGCCAGCAGCCAAGGGAGCGGAGCCCAGGGCAATCAGCCCCAGCATTTT
. | TRBJ1-1 | TRBV4-2 | . | CASSQDNTGSYTEAFF | TGTGCCAGCAGCCAAGATAACACAGGGAGTTACACTGAAGCTTTCTTT
TRBD1 | TRBJ1-6 | TRBV7-8 | . | CASSLGDRDNSPLHF | TGTGCCAGCAGCTTAGGGGACAGGGATAATTCACCCCTCCACTTT
. | TRBJ2-7 | TRBV28 | . | CASSLVGPLSSYEQYF | TGTGCCAGCAGTTTAGTAGGACCTCTCAGCTCCTACGAGCAGTACTTC
. | TRBJ2-5 | TRBV28 | few | CASSPPRKGGETQYF | TGTGCCAGCAGTCCACCGCGCAAGGGCGGAGAGACCCAGTACTTC